This T cell receptor (beta chain) was observed in a study of blood T cell repertoires in COVID-19. Across the whole study: Samples of COVID-19 (acute and convalescent) were obtained from the United States, Italy and Spain. Nucleic acid was either cDNA or gDNA, and it came from T cells, B-cell-depleted T cells, or PBMCs.

Original analysis: Estimates of nucleated cell counts were drawn from the amplification of reference gene primers. The protocol was immunoSEQ multiplex PCR, while the TCRdb copy is restricted to in-frame clones and leaves out a portion. That table furnishes V, J and clone size, whereas the DNA furnished D and trimming. In the table there are roughly 100,000 clones, around four fifths of which are singletons. J lost 5 bases, V lost 4 bases, and 9 bases had no gene match. From germline, CDR1 is LNHDA and CDR2 SQIVND (reference sequence). This CDR3 region has 15 residues. The chain joins TRBV19 to TRBJ2-5; 8 nucleotides agree with TRBD2. This clonotype originated in a man in his 70s with acute or convalescent COVID-19. The sample was peripheral blood. Here the CDR3 DNA reads TGTGCCAGTAGTAATAGCGGGATAGTCTCGGAGACCCAGTACTTC. Protein product: CASSNSGIVSETQYF.